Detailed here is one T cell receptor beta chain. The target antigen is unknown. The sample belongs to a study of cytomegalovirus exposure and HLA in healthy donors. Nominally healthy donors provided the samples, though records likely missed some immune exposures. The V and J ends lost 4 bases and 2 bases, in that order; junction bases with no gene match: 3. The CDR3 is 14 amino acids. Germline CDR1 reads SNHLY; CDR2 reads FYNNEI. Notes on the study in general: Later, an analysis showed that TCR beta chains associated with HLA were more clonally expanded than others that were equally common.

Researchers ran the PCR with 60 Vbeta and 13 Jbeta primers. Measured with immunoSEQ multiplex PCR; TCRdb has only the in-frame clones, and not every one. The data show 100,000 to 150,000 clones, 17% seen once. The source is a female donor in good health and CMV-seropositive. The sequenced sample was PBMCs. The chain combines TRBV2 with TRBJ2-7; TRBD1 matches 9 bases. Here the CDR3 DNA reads TGTGCCAGCAGTGCGGACAGGGGCCCCTACGAGCAGTACTTC. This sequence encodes CASSADRGPYEQYF.